This T cell receptor (beta chain) was sequenced for a study of blood T cells in healthy people across ages. Study outcomes and limitations: Aged donors had fewer naive CD4+ cells and lower diversity than long-lived donors.

The CDR3 has 16 residues. Germline lookup yields CDR1 DFQATT and CDR2 SNEGSKA (reference sequence). A note on this clonotype: Its antigen is currently unknown.

It was with a sample-barcoded 5' primer and a J-beta primer mix that a second PCR of roughly 6 to 12 cycles was run. TCRdb processed the 5' RACE reads anew with MiXCR; each CDR3 protein has one entry. This sample has under 1,100,000 distinct CDR3 sequences, with almost 25% found just once. These data also featured in a second study, about T cells of mothers and their children. From that second work: When the second PCR was run, its M1S primer added sample barcodes and 2-4 random nucleotides.

The TCR originated in a girl aged 2 to 10 in good health. Sequencing was performed on blood. The chain joins TRBV20-1 to TRBJ2-5, with TRBD2 identical over 10 bases. The J call could be wrong; TRBJ2-1 is a better fit for the DNA end. CDR3 residues: CSARDKKAGGPYEQFF. Here the CDR3 DNA reads TGCAGTGCTAGAGATAAAAAAGCGGGAGGGCCTTATGAGCAGTTCTTC.